The subject of this entry is one T cell receptor (beta chain). No cognate antigen has been identified for it. Base qualities are not at hand, and no much larger clone is one base apart. RNA was extracted using the RNeasy kit, and roughly 0.45 to 1 ug of the RNA was reverse transcribed with random hexamers. The immunoSEQ multiplex PCR assay, which covers 54 Vbeta and 13 Jbeta segments, was used to amplify TCR beta CDR3 regions. Bias from PCR amplification was corrected by using a synthetic template baseline for primer optimization and for computational correction. Per the authors' processing: Reads were annotated to V, D and J genes per IMGT and analyzed with immunoSEQ Analyzer, keeping only productive sequences. To calculate clonality, Shannon entropy was normalized by log2 of the number of productive unique sequences and then subtracted from one. Public and private clones were assessed among the 100 most prevalent clones of each patient and control. Clones were defined as Susac-specific if absent from the healthy and MS cohorts, from over a thousand published viral clones and from other ImmuneACCESS disease sequences. The public reads were reprocessed in TCRdb via fastp at Q25 and MiXCR, keeping in-frame beta chains. A single entry per CDR3 protein holds the most common genes and DNA from its merged rows. The V and J calls reflect TCRdb's pipeline rather than the authors' work. Counted in this sample were some 150,000 distinct CDR3 sequences; roughly 96% of them appeared once. Jointly, the top ten make up 0.16% of the sample.

The data belong to a study of CD8 T cells in Susac syndrome (dated by TCRdb to between 2018 and 2020). About the investigation overall: Of the Susac syndrome patients who were sequenced, over five had clinically active disease and roughly eight were in clinical remission. At blood withdrawal, Susac syndrome patients were either therapy-naive, taking corticosteroids (in some cases with IVIg as well), or taking IVIg alone. The study used repertoire sequencing to test whether antigen drove CD8+ T cell activation and differentiation in Susac syndrome. General findings and caveats noted by the study authors: In patients with Susac syndrome, the CD4+ T cell repertoire showed no detectable clonal expansion. The TCR sequencing and HLA analysis was acknowledged to have included a relatively small number of individuals.

From its cysteine to its phenylalanine, the CDR3 spans 18 amino acids. Solely the CDR3 DNA is kept, with 54 bases framed from the first base. The germline V gene gives CDR1 as SQVTM and CDR2 as ANQGSEA. Trimming takes 4 bases off V and 5 bases off J; junction bases not matched to a gene: 14. Peripheral blood CD8+ and CD4+ T cells from healthy donors, Susac syndrome patients and multiple sclerosis patients were profiled using high-throughput TCR beta sequencing. Recently defined diagnostic criteria for definite or probable disease were met by the Susac syndrome patients. CD8+ TEMRA cells were enriched by FACS, while bulk CD8+ and CD4+ T cells were purified by magnetic negative isolation. Blood was collected in EDTA tubes and processed within 24 hours, with PBMCs isolated through density gradient centrifugation. PBMCs destined for TCR sequencing were cryopreserved in liquid nitrogen and later thawed in a 37 °C water bath. The sorted or isolated CD4+, CD8+ and CD8+ TEMRA cells had a purity of 90% or higher.

The sample was CD4+ T cells from PBMCs. This TCR was sampled from a human donor with Susac syndrome. The chain joins TRBV29-1 to TRBJ2-2, and TRBD1 aligns with 12 junction nucleotides. The CDR3 corresponds to CSVAAGTGGARRTGELFF. The DNA is as follows: TGCAGCGTTGCCGCCGGGACAGGGGGCGCAAGGCGTACCGGGGAGCTGTTTTTT.